Below are 18 T cell receptor beta chains sequenced from a single sample in a study. TCRdb recomputed calls from the 5' RACE reads with MiXCR, one row per CDR3 protein. The sample lists about 10,000 distinct CDR3 sequences, 25% to 30% occurring once. Input material: naive CD4+ T cells sorted from a lymph node. Stated subset: naive CD4+ T cells, CD4+CD45RA+CD25-. The receptors shown here come from a female donor with breast cancer.

This clonotype has a handful of counts. The genes are TRBV10-3 and TRBJ2-7, with a weak D call TRBD1 (6 bases). V lost 6 bases, J lost 6 bases, and 12 bases lay in between. The germline gives CDR1 ENHRY, CDR2 SYGVKD. The CDR3 runs to 12 residues. CDR3 DNA: TGTGCCATCAGGAACAGGGAAGGCGAGCAGTACTTC. Its protein is CAIRNREGEQYF.

In its sample, this clonotype was seen many times. This may come from a read error, since a much larger clone is one base off. CDR3 coding DNA: TGCGCCAGCAGGGGCCGGGACAGTTCTAACTATGGCTACACCTTC. Translated: CASRGRDSSNYGYTF. This rearrangement joins TRBV5-1 to TRBJ1-2; 7 nucleotides align to TRBD1. This CDR3 is built from 15 residues. The V segment lost 5 bases and the J segment 0 bases; nucleotides outside the gene matches: 7. Germline CDR1 and CDR2: SGHRS and YFSETQ. Looking up the rest from reference TRBV5-1 and TRBJ1-2 gives the full variable domain: KAGVTQTPRYLIKTRGQQVTLSCSPISGHRSVSWYQQTPGQGLQFLFEYFSETQRNKGNFPGRFSGRQFSNSRSEMNVSTLELGDSALYLCASRGRDSSNYGYTFGSGTRLTVV.

In regard to this clonotype: Given a much more abundant clone one base away, this may be a read error. The gene calls are TRBV25-1 and TRBJ1-1; a possible D gene is TRBD1 (5 bases). CDR3 length: 13 amino acids. V lost 4 bases to trimming and J lost 0 bases, with 6 bases between them. Germline V gene lookup returns CDR1 MGHDK and CDR2 SYGVNS. The CDR3, as DNA: TGTGCCAGCAGTGGCAGGGTGAACACTGAAGCTTTCTTT. Protein sequence: CASSGRVNTEAFF.

This clonotype showed up many times. This chain uses TRBV4-2 with TRBJ2-7; TRBD2 matches at 10 bases. There are 15 residues in the CDR3. From germline, CDR1 is LGHNA and CDR2 YNFKEQ. V shed 2 bases and J 9 bases; nucleotides not matched to a gene: 10. The CDR3 coding sequence is TGTGCCAGCAGCCAACTAGCGGGAGACAAAGTTTGGCAGTACTTC. Translated: CASSQLAGDKVWQYF.

The table lists this clonotype with a count of one. A much more abundant neighbour one base away suggests this may be a read error. The chain is built from TRBV6-6 and TRBJ2-7; TRBD1 matches 7 bases. Germline assignment: CDR1 MNHNY and CDR2 SVGAGI (reference sequence). This CDR3 region has 11 residues. The CDR3 sequence is CASSYSGTVRF. CDR3 sequence (DNA): TGTGCCAGCAGTTACTCGGGGACAGTCCGCTTC.

This clonotype was observed a few times. This chain joins TRBV6-6 and TRBJ2-7, with 10 bases aligning to TRBD1. Unmatched junction bases numbered 8, after V lost 7 bases and J lost 2 bases. This CDR3 contains 15 residues. Germline-derived CDR1 and CDR2 are MNHNY and SVGAGI (reference sequence). CDR3 DNA: TGTGCCAGCACCGAACCGGGACAGGGGACCTACGAGCAGTACTTC. Protein: CASTEPGQGTYEQYF.

To note about this clonotype: The conserved closing phenylalanine or tryptophan is absent in this CDR3, likely reflecting a read error. This chain uses TRBV20-1 with TRBJ1-3; TRBD1 matches at 7 bases. Germline CDR1 DFQATT, CDR2 SNEGSKA (reference sequence). The length of the CDR3 is 15 residues. Trimming cost V 6 bases and J 0 bases; bases outside gene matches: 8. The CDR3 DNA is TGCAGTGCCTCGACAGGGTTGAACTCTGGAAACACCATATATGTT. It is translated as CSASTGLNSGNTIYV.

This clonotype has more than one count but fewer than ten. This clone may be a read error of a much larger clone one base away. The chain has TRBV6-5 and TRBJ1-1; perhaps TRBD1 as D (5 bases). CDR1 and CDR2 (germline): MNHEY, SVGAGI. The CDR3 runs 13 residues. The CDR3 loop reads CASSYQGRTEAYF. The DNA of the CDR3 is TGTGCCAGCAGTTATCAGGGTCGGACTGAAGCTTACTTT.

The V call is TRBV12-3 or TRBV12-4, the J call TRBJ2-3, with TRBD1 identical over 11 bases. The V segment lost 8 bases and the J segment 4 bases; nucleotides outside the gene matches: 5. This CDR3 region has 14 residues. This CDR3 reads CASGPGQGADTQYF. CDR3 sequence (DNA): TGTGCCAGCGGGCCGGGACAGGGGGCAGATACGCAGTATTTT.

A remark on this clonotype: This could be a read error, since a much larger clone is one nucleotide away. The gene calls are TRBV18 and TRBJ2-5; 7 positions match TRBD1. Per the germline V gene, CDR1 is KGHSH and CDR2 is LQKENI. The CDR3 sequence is 13 residues long. The CDR3 sequence: CASSPAGGETQHF. CDR3 in DNA: TGTGCCAGCTCACCGGCAGGGGGAGAGACCCAGCACTTC.

By frequency in the sample, this clonotype is medium-sized (0.01 to 0.1%). V gene TRBV2 combines with J gene TRBJ1-6; no clear D. The CDR3 has 12 amino acids. Trimming pared 4 bases from V and 9 bases from J, leaving 7 bases between. Germline CDR1 reads SNHLY; CDR2 reads FYNNEI. CDR3 sequence (DNA): TGTGCCAGCAGTGGGTTTAGTTCACCCCTCCACTTT. It specifies CASSGFSSPLHF.

This clonotype came up many times. The chain recombines TRBV5-4 with TRBJ2-1; no reliable D call. The germline V gene encodes CDR1 SGHNT and CDR2 YYREEE (reference sequence). The CDR3 is 16 amino acids. The V end lost 5 bases, the J end lost 3 bases, and 18 bases lay between the germline ends. The CDR3 DNA reads TGTGCCAGCAGTTCGGGCTCCTTAATAGGCTACAATGAGCAGTTCTTC. Protein product: CASSSGSLIGYNEQFF.

Remarks on this clonotype: A read error may be the cause here, since a much bigger clone is one base away. The rearrangement uses TRBV5-1 and TRBJ2-1; D gene unclear. Trimming shortened V by 7 bases and J by 5 bases, and 16 bases separated the two germline ends. Germline V gives CDR1 SGHRS, CDR2 YFSETQ. The CDR3 loop spans 14 amino acids. CDR3 residues: CASGRSFSNNEQFF. The DNA for the CDR3 is TGCGCCAGCGGCAGGTCGTTTTCTAACAATGAGCAGTTCTTC.

On this clonotype: Given the absence of the conserved phenylalanine or tryptophan at the CDR3 end, a read error is likely. The V gene is TRBV20-1, the J gene TRBJ1-1, with no clear D. The germline V gene encodes CDR1 DFQATT and CDR2 SNEGSKA (reference sequence). The V end was cut by 2 bases, the J end by 1 base, with 26 bases between. The CDR3 has 19 amino acids. This CDR3 is CSARILGSSGEEENTEAFI. CDR3 nucleotides: TGCAGTGCTAGAATTCTGGGGTCCTCCGGGGAAGAAGAGAACACTGAAGCTTTCATT.

This clonotype has ten or more counts. The rearrangement joins TRBV5-6 to TRBJ1-5; a possible D gene is TRBD1 (6 bases). CDR3 length: 15 amino acids. CDR1 and CDR2 (germline): SGHDT, YYEEEE. Trimming took off 4 bases at V and 0 bases at J, with 11 bases between the two ends. The CDR3 nucleotides are TGTGCCAGCAGCCGAGGGGGATTTAGCAATCAGCCCCAGCATTTT. Residues: CASSRGGFSNQPQHF.

This clonotype is classed as medium-sized. V and J are TRBV9 and TRBJ2-7, with TRBD2 as a possible D gene (6 bases). The germline V and J ends were trimmed by 4 bases and 7 bases, with 21 bases remaining between them. The V gene's germline CDR1 is SGDLS and CDR2 YYNGEE. The CDR3 totals 15 residues. The CDR3 reads CASSPRRVADGEQYF. The CDR3, as DNA: TGTGCCAGCAGCCCCCGGAGGGTAGCGGATGGGGAGCAGTACTTC.

A note on this clonotype: A much larger clone is a single base away; this may be a read error. The chain joins TRBV12-3 or TRBV12-4 to TRBJ1-5; TRBD1 matches at 8 bases. J was trimmed by 2 bases and V by 7 bases; bases with no gene match: 10. This CDR3 is built from 16 residues. In nucleotides, the CDR3 is TGTGCCAGCACCCCCGGACAGGGCGGCGGCAATCAGCCCCAGCATTTT. This codes for CASTPGQGGGNQPQHF.

The table lists this clonotype with a few counts. V is TRBV19 and J is TRBJ1-4, with a weak D call TRBD1 (5 bases). CDR1 is LNHDA, CDR2 SQIVND, per germline (reference sequence). This CDR3 is built from 18 residues. V dropped 4 bases and J dropped 6 bases, with 24 bases sitting between them. CDR3 loop: CASSNRRKLDLGHEKLFF. As DNA, the CDR3 is TGTGCCAGTAGTAACAGGAGGAAGCTCGACCTGGGGCATGAAAAACTGTTTTTT.